These T cell receptor beta chains were read from a single sample in a study of regulatory T cells in long-lasting Graves disease. A single record per CDR3 protein comes from TCRdb applying MiXCR to the multiplex PCR reads. The sample shows 350,000 to 500,000 distinct CDR3 sequences, approximately 14% of them seen only once. This same sample was also taken into another study, of T cells in Graves' hyperthyroidism and ophthalmopathy.

Sample: peripheral blood mononuclear cells (PBMCs), taken at new diagnosis, from a patient treated with antithyroid drugs. Receptor source: a woman in her forties or fifties with Graves disease. Both conserved end residues are part of each CDR3. Each record gives: J gene, clone size, D gene, V gene, CDR3 DNA, CDR3 protein. D genes are given only for firm matches. Clone size is given for some rows only: seen once, a few or many times, or a class if the clone is expanded.

TRBJ1-5	many	-	TRBV20-1	TGCAGTGCTAACCAGGACTTCGATCAGCCCCAGCATTTT	CSANQDFDQPQHF
TRBJ2-7	-	TRBD2	TRBV19	TGTGCCAGTAGCAAAAGCCCGGGACTAGCTTGGTCCGAGCAGTACTTC	CASSKSPGLAWSEQYF
TRBJ1-1	many	-	TRBV3-1	TGTGCCAGCAGCCAACAGGGCACGAACACTGAAGCTTTCTTT	CASSQQGTNTEAFF
TRBJ2-1	many	-	TRBV7-2	TGTGCCAGCAGCCAACCTACTCGTAATGAGCAGTTCTTC	CASSQPTRNEQFF
TRBJ2-1	-	TRBD1	TRBV14	TGTGCCAGCAGCCTCGCCGTGGGGGACAGCCACTACAATGAGCAGTTCTTC	CASSLAVGDSHYNEQFF
TRBJ2-2	few	TRBD2	TRBV20-1	TGCAGTGCTAGGAAAGCTAGCGGTACCGGGGAGCTGTTTTTT	CSARKASGTGELFF
TRBJ2-7	many	TRBD2	TRBV2	TGTGCCAGCAGTGAAGACCTAGCGGGAGTCGAGCAGTACTTC	CASSEDLAGVEQYF
TRBJ2-1	-	TRBD1	TRBV6-2/TRBV6-3	TGTGCCAGCAGTTACTCCCCGACAGGGGGGGGTTCGAGCTCCTACAATGAGCAGTTCTTC	CASSYSPTGGGSSSYNEQFF
TRBJ2-7	-	TRBD2	TRBV19	TGTGCCAGTAGTAGAGGGGGCCTGGGACTAGCGGGAGTAGGCGAGCAGTACTTC	CASSRGGLGLAGVGEQYF
TRBJ1-2	many	TRBD1	TRBV5-8	TGTGCCAGCTGCCCCCGGGGACAGGCTATAACTTGGTTCGGCTACACCTTC	CASCPRGQAITWFGYTF
TRBJ2-7	many	TRBD1	TRBV6-1	TGTGCCAGCAGTGAAGGGCAGGGGGCGGGGTACGAGCAGTACTTC	CASSEGQGAGYEQYF
TRBJ2-1	many	TRBD1	TRBV18	TGTGCCAGCTCACCGACAGGGCGGAATGAGCAGTTCTTC	CASSPTGRNEQFF
TRBJ2-1	many	-	TRBV12-3/TRBV12-4	TGTGCCAGCAGTCGGGGGGAGGGGGGGACCTACAATGAGCAGTTCTTC	CASSRGEGGTYNEQFF
TRBJ1-4	few	-	TRBV7-6	TGTGCCAGCAGACCTGCGGGGGGCGCGGGGGAAAAACTGTTTTTT	CASRPAGGAGEKLFF
TRBJ1-1	-	-	TRBV4-1	TGCGCCAGCAGCCAAGAAATTCATGGGAACACTGAAGCTTTCTTT	CASSQEIHGNTEAFF
TRBJ2-3	many	TRBD2	TRBV7-6	TGTGCCAGCAGCCCTTGGACTAGCGCAAGCACAGATACGCAGTATTTT	CASSPWTSASTDTQYF
TRBJ2-7	many	TRBD2	TRBV28	TGTGCCAGCAGTCCGGGGACTAGCTCCAACTACGAGCAGTACTTC	CASSPGTSSNYEQYF
TRBJ1-3	few	-	TRBV28	TGTGCCAGCAGCCGTGTGGACGTCGTCTCTGGAAACACCATATATTTT	CASSRVDVVSGNTIYF
TRBJ2-2	many	TRBD1	TRBV6-1	TGTGCCAGCATCTCAGGGGGCCAGCACGCGAACACCGGGGAGCTGTTTTTT	CASISGGQHANTGELFF
TRBJ2-3	-	-	TRBV5-4	TGTGCCAGCAGCTTAGGGCCCGGAAGCGGACAACACACAGATACGCAGTATTTT	CASSLGPGSGQHTDTQYF
TRBJ2-4	-	TRBD1	TRBV5-1	TGCGCCAGCAATCCCGGGACAGCTCTCAAAAACATTCAGTACTTC	CASNPGTALKNIQYF
TRBJ1-1	few	TRBD1	TRBV7-9	TGTGCCAGCAGCTTGTTCAGTGCTCCCACTGACAGGGCCAACACTGAAGCTTTCTTT	CASSLFSAPTDRANTEAFF
TRBJ1-1	many	-	TRBV30	TGTGCCTGGAGTGTACGATCATTCCAGGGAGGAACTGAAGCTTTCTTT	CAWSVRSFQGGTEAFF
TRBJ2-1	many	TRBD2	TRBV6-2/TRBV6-3	TGTGCCAGCAGTTACCGAACTAGCGGGAGGCTCTACAATGAGCAGTTCTTC	CASSYRTSGRLYNEQFF
TRBJ2-2	many	TRBD2	TRBV28	TGTGCCAGCAGTTTTGGACTAGCGGGAGGGGTTCGGACCGGGGAGCTGTTTTTT	CASSFGLAGGVRTGELFF
TRBJ2-7	few	-	TRBV12-3/TRBV12-4	TGTGCCAGCAGTTCAAACTCCTACGAGCAGTACTTC	CASSSNSYEQYF
TRBJ2-1	-	-	TRBV29-1	TGCAGCGTTGAAGATCCCCCCGGAGCTTCCTACAATGAGCAGTTCTTC	CSVEDPPGASYNEQFF
TRBJ2-5	many	TRBD1	TRBV3-1	TGTGCCAGCAGCCTACGACAGGGAACCGGCGGTCGAGAGACCCAGTACTTC	CASSLRQGTGGRETQYF
TRBJ1-5	-	-	TRBV10-3	TGTGCCATCAGCTCAGGGCCCAATCAGCCCCAGCATTTT	CAISSGPNQPQHF
TRBJ1-2	-	-	TRBV20-1	TGCAGTGCTAGAGAATCAGGAGTAAGTCCGACTAACTATGGCTACACCTTC	CSARESGVSPTNYGYTF
TRBJ2-5	many	TRBD1	TRBV6-1	TGTGCCAGTCAGGGGGCAGGGGAGACCCAGTACTTC	CASQGAGETQYF
TRBJ2-5	many	TRBD2	TRBV6-2/TRBV6-3	TGTGCCAGCAGTGAATACCGCGGACTAGAGGAGACCCAGTACTTC	CASSEYRGLEETQYF
TRBJ1-1	few	-	TRBV19	TGTGCCAGTAGTATAGATAGCCAGGGAAGTATGAACACTGAAGCTTTCTTT	CASSIDSQGSMNTEAFF